These T cell receptor beta chains were read from a single sample in a study of blood T cell repertoires in COVID-19. The repertoire was sequenced with immunoSEQ multiplex PCR; TCRdb's copy has only in-frame clones and lacks some. The sample has more than 350,000 clones, approximately 92% seen once. Source material: PBMCs or T cells enriched from blood (not recorded which). These receptors were collected from a man younger than 35 who had recovered from COVID-19. Both conserved end residues are part of each CDR3. D genes are given only for firm matches. The size of a clone is reported for some rows only, either as once, few or many, or as a class for expanded clones.

abundance	d_gene	v_gene	j_gene	CDR3nt	CDR3aa
.	.	TRBV7-2	TRBJ2-6	TGTGCCAGCAGCACAGGGTCATCTGGGGCCAACGTCCTGACTTTC	CASSTGSSGANVLTF
.	TRBD1	TRBV5-6	TRBJ2-1	TGTGCCAGTGGTATGGGACAGGGTTATGAGCAGTTCTTC	CASGMGQGYEQFF
.	TRBD1	TRBV5-4	TRBJ2-5	TGTGCCAGCAGCTCCCGGGACAGGGCTCAAGAGACCCAGTACTTC	CASSSRDRAQETQYF
.	.	TRBV2	TRBJ1-4	TGTGCCAGCAGTGAAAGGGGGGGGAATGAAAAACTGTTTTTT	CASSERGGNEKLFF
.	TRBD2	TRBV2	TRBJ2-1	TGTGCCAGCAGAGTTAGCGGGGGGGCACGTCTTGAGCAGTTCTTC	CASRVSGGARLEQFF
.	TRBD1	TRBV18	TRBJ2-3	TGTGCCAGCTCAAGGGACAGGGTAAGGGGCACAGATACGCAGTATTTT	CASSRDRVRGTDTQYF
.	.	TRBV5-5	TRBJ1-5	TGTGCCAGCAGCAATTTGCTTTTACAGGGCGATCAGCCCCAGCATTTT	CASSNLLLQGDQPQHF
few	TRBD1	TRBV27	TRBJ1-5	TGTGCCAGCAGTCCTAGCACGACAGGGGGCAGGGGCAATCAGCCCCAGCATTTT	CASSPSTTGGRGNQPQHF
few	.	TRBV6-5	TRBJ2-3	TGTGCCAGCAGTTACTCTTCGCTAGAAAGCTATACGCAGTATTTT	CASSYSSLESYTQYF
.	.	TRBV7-8	TRBJ1-2	TGTGCCAGCAGCCCTAGCGGGAGGGATAGCTATGGCTACACCTTC	CASSPSGRDSYGYTF
.	.	TRBV9	TRBJ2-5	TGTGCCAGCAGCGTCTCGTCAGTTCAAGAGACCCAGTACTTC	CASSVSSVQETQYF
few	TRBD1	TRBV3-1/TRBV3-2	TRBJ1-2	TGTGCCAGCAGCCAGCGGGACAGTCTGCATGATGGCTACACCTTC	CASSQRDSLHDGYTF
.	.	TRBV15	TRBJ1-6	TGTGCCACCAGCAGAGATGCCTCGCGGGGGGGCATATCACCCCTCCACTTT	CATSRDASRGGISPLHF
many	TRBD1	TRBV2	TRBJ1-6	TGTGCCAGCAGGGACTATCGGGACAGGGGATCACCCCTCCACTTT	CASRDYRDRGSPLHF
.	TRBD1	TRBV5-1	TRBJ2-3	TGCGCCAGCAGCTTACAGGGGTTTTGGGCAGATACGCAGTATTTT	CASSLQGFWADTQYF
.	.	TRBV5-4	TRBJ2-5	TGTGCCAGCAGCTTGCAGGGTTTCCGAGAGACCCAGTACTTC	CASSLQGFRETQYF
.	.	TRBV5-1	TRBJ1-3	TGCGCCAGCAGCTTGGCCGGAGTCGAAGTTGGAAACACCATATATTTT	CASSLAGVEVGNTIYF
.	.	TRBV28	TRBJ1-1	TGTGCCAGCAGTTTAAGCGAGGGATCTGGGGCTGAAGCTTTCTTT	CASSLSEGSGAEAFF
.	.	TRBV7-9	TRBJ1-5	TGTGCCAGCAGCCCGGAACAGGGTGGGAATCAGCCCCAGCATTTT	CASSPEQGGNQPQHF
once	.	TRBV11-2	TRBJ1-2	TGTGCCAGCAGCTCCAGGGCGGGACTGGATGGCTACACCTTC	CASSSRAGLDGYTF